This T cell receptor (beta chain) is from a study of blood T cells in healthy people across ages. Study observations and caveats: Per million T cells, TCR beta diversity dropped roughly linearly as age increased. CMV infection status of these donors was not known.

This clonotype has at least ten counts. Its antigen is as yet unknown. The trim removed 6 bases at V and 4 bases at J, leaving 9 bases unmatched. The CDR3 is 14 residues long. Germline CDR1 and CDR2: WSHSY and SAAADI. A J-beta primer mix and a sample-barcoded 5' primer were used in a second PCR of roughly 6 to 12 cycles. Unique molecular identifiers of 12 random nucleotides labeled each cDNA. In TCRdb, the 5' RACE reads were re-called with MiXCR into one record per CDR3 protein. The sample has approximately 810,000 distinct CDR3 sequences; more than 25% are singletons. The source is a woman over 75 in good health. Sequences were obtained from blood. This chain joins TRBV10-2 and TRBJ2-7; 7 nucleotides match TRBD1. The CDR3: CASRPTGATYEQYF. CDR3 bases: TGCGCCAGCAGACCCACAGGGGCCACATACGAGCAGTACTTC.